Shown below are 17 T cell receptor beta chains from a single sample sequenced in a study of T cell responses to AZD1222 COVID-19 vaccine. Sequencing used immunoSEQ multiplex PCR; TCRdb keeps in-frame clones, though not all of them. The top ten hold around 5% of the sample, which has 110,000 to 150,000 clones, about 89% seen once. The material sequenced was peripheral blood, taken on day 0 of AZD1222 vaccination. These receptors came from an adult in good health.

V and J are TRBV6-5 and TRBJ2-7; possibly TRBD1 or TRBD2 for D (5 bases each). The CDR3 has 14 amino acids. V was pared by 7 bases and J by 2 bases, with 15 bases between. Germline values: CDR1 MNHEY, CDR2 SVGAGI. The CDR3 DNA sequence: TGTGCCAGCAACGACCCGCCGGGGCCCTACGAGCAGTACTTC. Protein product: CASNDPPGPYEQYF.

The chain recombines TRBV7-9 with TRBJ1-2; 8 nucleotides match TRBD1. Trimming cost V 4 bases and J 5 bases; bases outside gene matches: 6. The CDR3 consists of 14 residues. Germline CDR1 reads SEHNR; CDR2 reads FQNEAQ (reference sequence). For the CDR3, the DNA is TGTGCCAGCAGCTCTGGGGACAGGAGTTATGGCTACACCTTC. Amino acid sequence: CASSSGDRSYGYTF.

DNA for the CDR3: TGTGCCAGCAGCCCTCGGGCTTATAATTCACCCCTCCACTTT. Protein: CASSPRAYNSPLHF. The rearrangement joins TRBV5-5 to TRBJ1-6; D not resolved. V was shortened by 4 bases and J by 4 bases, with 9 bases between the two germline ends. Germline V gene lookup returns CDR1 SGHKS and CDR2 YYEKEE (reference sequence). The length of the CDR3 is 14 residues.

The gene calls are TRBV27 and TRBJ1-1; weak D call: TRBD1 (6 bases). Germline V lookup: CDR1 MNHEY, CDR2 SMNVEV (reference sequence). Trimming took 7 bases from V and 7 from J, leaving 10 bases between them. The CDR3 has 11 residues. CDR3: CASNEGGEAFF. Here the CDR3 DNA reads TGTGCCAGCAATGAAGGGGGTGAAGCTTTCTTT.

This chain joins TRBV5-1 and TRBJ1-3; TRBD1 might be the D (6 bases). V lost 4 bases, J lost 0 bases, and 14 bases lay in between. CDR1 and CDR2 from the germline V gene are SGHRS and YFSETQ. This CDR3 comprises 16 residues. As DNA, the CDR3 is TGCGCCAGCAGCGCCGGGACAATTTACTCTGGAAACACCATATATTTT. This encodes CASSAGTIYSGNTIYF. The full variable domain, in which reference TRBV5-1 and TRBJ1-3 provide the parts outside the CDR3, is KAGVTQTPRYLIKTRGQQVTLSCSPISGHRSVSWYQQTPGQGLQFLFEYFSETQRNKGNFPGRFSGRQFSNSRSEMNVSTLELGDSALYLCASSAGTIYSGNTIYFGEGSWLTVV.

CDR3: CSASAGDRANTEAFF. The DNA for the CDR3 is TGCAGTGCTAGTGCCGGGGACAGGGCGAACACTGAAGCTTTCTTT. The genes are TRBV20-1 and TRBJ1-1, with 9 bases aligning to TRBD1. The length of the CDR3 is 15 residues. The V and J ends lost 3 bases and 1 base, in that order; junction bases with no gene match: 6. Germline CDR1 and CDR2: DFQATT and SNEGSKA (reference sequence).

This clone came up many times. The genes are TRBV6-2 or TRBV6-3 and TRBJ1-1; maybe TRBD1 (6 bases). The germline V gene has CDR1 MNHEY and CDR2 SVGEGT. This CDR3 region has 13 residues. Trimming stripped 5 bases from V and 6 bases from J, with 13 bases between. The CDR3 sequence: CASSLLKGAEAFF. DNA for the CDR3: TGTGCCAGCAGTCTCCTTAAGGGGGCTGAAGCTTTCTTT.

The chain carries TRBV6-5 and TRBJ2-7; 13 bases map to TRBD2. Losses at the gene ends were 4 bases for V and 2 bases for J; bases not matched to a gene: 5. The CDR3 has 16 residues. Germline-derived CDR1 and CDR2 are MNHEY and SVGAGI. CDR3 protein: CASSFGTSGTTYEQYF. The CDR3 DNA is TGTGCCAGCAGTTTTGGGACTAGCGGGACGACCTACGAGCAGTACTTC.

As to this clone: The same CDR3 arises from other DNA sequences in this sample as well. This chain links TRBV5-1 with TRBJ2-7; D not resolved. Germline V gene lookup returns CDR1 SGHRS and CDR2 YFSETQ. The CDR3 loop spans 11 amino acids. Trimming pared 0 bases from V and 5 bases from J, leaving 3 bases between. In DNA form, the CDR3 reads TGCGCCAGCAGCTTGGCTAACGAGCAGTACTTC. Amino acids: CASSLANEQYF.

The chain combines TRBV9 with TRBJ2-3, with TRBD1 identical over 8 bases. Trimming at V came to 2 bases and at J to 4 bases, leaving 9 bases not matched to a gene. The germline gives CDR1 SGDLS, CDR2 YYNGEE. The CDR3 extends over 16 amino acids. CDR3 bases: TGTGCCAGCAGCGTGCGTGGGGGACAGGCGGCAGATACGCAGTATTTT. Protein: CASSVRGGQAADTQYF.

This chain connects TRBV10-1 to TRBJ2-1; weak D call: TRBD2 (6 bases). The CDR3 covers 12 residues. CDR1 is WNHNN, CDR2 SYGVQD, per germline (reference sequence). Trimming removed 6 bases from V and 8 bases from J, with 11 bases in between. The CDR3 coding sequence is TGCGCCAGCAGCCCCACGGGGGATGAGCAGTTCTTC. Residues: CASSPTGDEQFF.

This rearrangement joins TRBV6-5 to TRBJ2-1, with D unresolved. Germline-derived CDR1 and CDR2 are MNHEY and SVGAGI. The V gene lost 7 bases and the J gene lost 5 bases, with 3 bases spanning the gap. The CDR3 is 10 residues long. The CDR3 bases are TGTGCCAGCAATCACAATGAGCAGTTCTTC. It specifies CASNHNEQFF.

The chain combines TRBV5-4 with TRBJ2-1, with D uncertain. The V end lost 4 bases, the J end lost 12 bases, and 14 bases lay between the germline ends. There are 12 residues in the CDR3. CDR1 is SGHNT, CDR2 YYREEE, per germline (reference sequence). The CDR3 DNA sequence: TGTGCCAGCAGCGCACCAACGGGCGGGCAGTTCTTC. Translating gives CASSAPTGGQFF.

The chain recombines TRBV4-1 with TRBJ1-6, with 8 bases fitting TRBD1. The germline gives CDR1 MGHRA, CDR2 YSYEKL. V shed 4 bases, J shed 5 bases, and the junction held 4 bases outside the gene matches. This CDR3 has 15 amino acids. CDR3 amino acids: CASSRQTGDNSPLHF. CDR3 coding DNA: TGCGCCAGCAGCCGACAGACAGGGGATAATTCACCCCTCCACTTT.

The chain carries TRBV5-8 and TRBJ1-3; D is ambiguous. The germline V gene encodes CDR1 SGHTS and CDR2 YDEGEE. This CDR3 is 17 amino acids long. Trimming stripped 2 bases from V and 2 bases from J, with 17 bases between. The CDR3 spells CASSFRAPNTAGNTIYF. CDR3 in DNA: TGTGCCAGCAGCTTTCGGGCTCCCAATACAGCTGGAAACACCATATATTTT.

The chain couples TRBV6-4 to TRBJ2-7; D tentatively fits TRBD1 or TRBD2 (5 bases each). This CDR3 region has 14 residues. From germline, CDR1 is MRHNA and CDR2 SNTAGT. Trimming shortened V by 3 bases and J by 2 bases, and 11 bases separated the two germline ends. The CDR3, as DNA: TGTGCCAGCAGTGAAAGGGACGGCGCCTACGAGCAGTACTTC. Encoded protein: CASSERDGAYEQYF.

This sequence joins TRBV18 and TRBJ1-1; 8 bases map to TRBD1. CDR3 length: 15 amino acids. Germline assignment: CDR1 KGHSH and CDR2 LQKENI. V gave up 4 bases and J gave up 1 base; unmatched junction bases: 5. The CDR3 here is CASSQIDRGNTEAFF. DNA for the CDR3: TGTGCCAGCTCACAGATAGACAGGGGGAACACTGAAGCTTTCTTT.